The 11 T cell receptor beta chains below come from one sample, sequenced in a study of Ad26.COV2.S vaccination and SARS-CoV-2 variants (dated by TCRdb to the early 2020s). What the treatment or condition label conveys for this sample: around 19 received Ad26.COV2.S at low or high dose, single or two shots; roughly five received placebo; per-sample allocation not given. Repertoires of vaccine and placebo recipients were sequenced from samples taken on day 63 after the first injection. Libraries were built with the immunoSEQ multiplex PCR assay. As stored in TCRdb, this immuneACCESS dataset retains in-frame rearrangements with V and J assigned. A fraction of the clones does not appear; measured against another copy, unresolved V genes explain less than half of the discrepancy, and the remainder lacks a known reason. For this sample there are around 450,000 clones; approximately 88% appear just once. In total, the top ten clones hold around 3.6% of the sample.

The sequencing used peripheral blood, collected in a trial of Ad26.COV2.S vaccine versus placebo. These receptors all stem from a person aged 18-60 years who received the Ad26.COV2.S COVID-19 vaccine or a placebo.

The chain joins TRBV7-8 to TRBJ2-6; weak D call: TRBD1 (6 bases). This CDR3 region has 18 residues. Germline CDR1 and CDR2: SGHVS and FQNEAQ. Deletions cut 1 base from V and 5 bases from J, with 18 bases between. The CDR3 reads CASSLGAGAWAWANVLTF. The CDR3 coding sequence is TGTGCCAGCAGCTTAGGGGCAGGGGCTTGGGCCTGGGCCAACGTCCTGACTTTC.

V is TRBV11-3 and J is TRBJ2-2, with D perhaps TRBD1 (6 bases). V dropped 8 bases and J dropped 5 bases, with 12 bases sitting between them. This CDR3 is 13 amino acids long. Germline V gives CDR1 SGHNT, CDR2 YENEEA. CDR3 DNA sequence: TGTGCCAGCCGTGGGCAGGGGACCGGGGAGCTGTTTTTT. This translates into CASRGQGTGELFF.

This sequence joins TRBV9 and TRBJ1-3; maybe TRBD1 (6 bases). Germline values: CDR1 SGDLS, CDR2 YYNGEE. V was cut by 4 bases and J by 0 bases, with 11 bases left in between. The CDR3 totals 15 residues. The CDR3 region has the DNA TGTGCCAGCAGCACAACAGGGAGCTCTGGAAACACCATATATTTT. This gives the protein CASSTTGSSGNTIYF.

The rearrangement uses TRBV25-1 and TRBJ2-7; 9 nucleotides align to TRBD1. Germline CDR1 and CDR2: MGHDK and SYGVNS. CDR3 length: 13 amino acids. V was clipped by 6 bases and J by 1 base; unmatched bases: 1. The CDR3 DNA reads TGTGCCAGCAGAGGACAGGGGTCCTACGAGCAGTACTTC. This encodes CASRGQGSYEQYF.

The J gene is TRBJ2-7, the V gene TRBV6-1, with D possibly TRBD2 on 5 matching bases. With 1 base removed from V and 7 bases from J, the gap between germline ends came to 14 bases. Per the germline V gene, CDR1 is MNHNS and CDR2 is SASEGT. This CDR3 comprises 14 residues. CDR3 DNA sequence: TGTGCCAGCAGTGAAGGCCTACGGTCGGGGGAGCAGTACTTC. Its protein is CASSEGLRSGEQYF.

This chain joins TRBV7-6 and TRBJ2-3, with D perhaps matching TRBD1 or TRBD2 (6 bases each). This CDR3 comprises 17 residues. V lost 0 bases to trimming and J lost 2 bases, with 15 bases between them. Germline lookup yields CDR1 SGHVS and CDR2 FNYEAQ. DNA of the CDR3: TGTGCCAGCAGCTTAGCGGGGGGCCCCCTTGACACAGATACGCAGTATTTT. It is translated as CASSLAGGPLDTDTQYF.

V usage is TRBV30 and J usage is TRBJ2-5, with D tentatively TRBD1 (6 bases). The CDR3 is 13 amino acids. V shed 3 bases and J shed 4 bases, with 12 bases lying between them. The V gene's germline CDR1 is GTSNPN and CDR2 SVGIG (reference sequence). The CDR3 reads CAWSAQGRETQYF. The DNA for the CDR3 is TGTGCCTGGAGCGCGCAGGGGAGAGAGACCCAGTACTTC.

V gene TRBV28 combines with J gene TRBJ2-3; D is undetermined. The CDR3 loop spans 15 amino acids. Looked up from germline, CDR1 is MDHEN and CDR2 is SYDVKM. V was trimmed by 2 bases and J by 3 bases, leaving 12 bases between them. The CDR3: CASSLRISQTDTQYF. CDR3 nucleotide sequence: TGTGCCAGCAGTTTACGTATTAGTCAGACAGATACGCAGTATTTT.

The chain uses TRBV7-2 and TRBJ2-2; 12 positions match TRBD2. Germline values: CDR1 SGHTA, CDR2 FQGNSA. The length of the CDR3 is 17 residues. The J segment lost 5 bases and the V segment lost 5 bases, leaving 9 bases of the junction unmatched. CDR3 protein: CASSPLLAGGPTGELFF. As DNA, the CDR3 is TGTGCCAGCAGCCCCCTGCTAGCGGGGGGGCCAACCGGGGAGCTGTTTTTT.

The chain couples TRBV4-2 to TRBJ2-4; no firm D call. V dropped 0 bases and J dropped 6 bases, with 3 bases sitting between them. Germline V gives CDR1 LGHNA, CDR2 YNFKEQ. The CDR3 is made up of 12 amino acids. The CDR3 DNA follows: TGTGCCAGCAGCCAAGAGGCAAACATTCAGTACTTC. This gives the protein CASSQEANIQYF.

The chain carries TRBV15 and TRBJ1-6; 7 positions agree with TRBD1. The CDR3 spans 15 residues. Germline CDR1 and CDR2: LNHNV and YYDKDF (reference sequence). V was clipped by 1 base and J by 10 bases; unmatched bases: 7. The DNA of the CDR3 is TGTGCCACCAGCAGAGGAAGAGACAGGGCATCACCCCTCCACTTT. It encodes CATSRGRDRASPLHF.